This TCR beta chain came from a study of CD8 T cells in seronegative destructive rheumatoid arthritis (TCRdb year 2020). Regarding the research as a whole: Most of the eight CND-RA patients were receiving biological drugs at sampling. Researchers compared peripheral CD8+ TCRbeta repertoires from patients with CCP-negative destructive rheumatoid arthritis (CND-RA) against repertoires from newly diagnosed seropositive RA, seronegative RA and healthy controls. Comparison cohorts of seropositive RA, seronegative RA and healthy controls came from an earlier published TCRbeta dataset rather than new sequencing. Findings and caveats that apply to the study as a whole: With age adjusted for, CD8+ TCRbeta repertoires in CND-RA patients appeared less diverse and more clonal than repertoires in other RA subtypes. The small size of the CND-RA cohort was acknowledged as a study limitation. Compared with controls and other RA subtypes, CND-RA repertoires contained more CMV-reactive and fewer influenza A-reactive CD8+ TCRbeta sequences. Across the 100,000 to 150,000 clonotypes tested, no public clonotype enrichment survived Benjamini-Hochberg correction. Without diagnostic samples, TCR repertoire differences may partly reflect poor disease control over the years rather than being present at onset. The authors read the apparently distinct set of enriched public clonotypes carried by CND-RA patients as support for a separate disease subset.

A negative result on the clinical CCP2 antibody test was shown by CND-RA patients, and progression of joint destruction was observed despite active therapy. Every CND-RA patient showed typical joint destruction in the wrists and ankles and had failed conventional anti-rheumatic therapy. Instead of being sampled at diagnosis, CND-RA patients were sampled after long disease histories, which in several cases spanned decades. Roughly 46 millilitres of EDTA-anticoagulated peripheral blood were collected from each patient. Peripheral blood mononuclear cells were isolated by Ficoll-Paque PLUS density gradient separation. CD8+ cells were isolated from fresh or cryopreserved PBMCs by AutoMACS magnetic bead positive selection, with purity checked by flow cytometry. Genomic DNA was extracted using Nucleospin Tissue or Tissue XS kits and then quantified on a Qubit 2.0 fluorometer. Trimming costs V 8 bases and J 0 bases, and their ends lie 11 bases apart. CDR1 and CDR2, looked up from the germline V gene, are MDHEN and SYDVKM. Including cysteine and phenylalanine, the CDR3 has 14 amino acids. Only CDR3 DNA remains: 42 bases, in frame from the first base.

Worth noting for this clone: Its antigen remains unidentified. Base qualities were left out, and no much larger clone turns up one base away.

Genomic DNA from CD8+ cells was used for TCRbeta sequencing, which was performed according to the manufacturer's instructions. A genomics technology centre in Finland performed the TCRbeta sequencing with the immunoSEQ assay. In the authors' own workflow: Clonotype tables from the immunoSEQ preprocessing pipeline were converted to VDJtools format, and non-productive clonotypes were removed. Any sample with fewer than 10,000 reads was excluded, the remaining samples were subsampled to 10,000 reads, and most of the eight CND-RA samples made it through. Shannon-Wiener, Simpson and clonality indices were calculated with the VDJtools CalcDiversityStats function on data subsampled to 10,000 reads. To infer antigen specificity, non-singleton TCRbeta clonotypes were hard-matched against VDJdb, with no mismatches permitted. Clusters with potentially shared antigen targets were formed by grouping CDR3 sequences that differed by one amino acid (Hamming distance 1). Group enrichment of public clonotypes was tested with one-sided Fisher's exact tests after groups were resampled to six samples, with the procedure repeated ten times. Entries here come from immuneACCESS through TCRdb and include only in-frame sequences with V and J called. Some clones fail to appear in such tables; in the studies checked, an unresolved V gene covers under half of the shortfall, and the cause of the remainder is unknown. V and J calls and clone size are as listed in that table; D and trimming were resolved from the DNA. The sample table shows 10,000 to 15,000 clones, and about four fifths are seen once. The ten largest clones take up about a quarter of the sample.

The sequence links TRBV28 to TRBJ2-1; D gene: possibly TRBD2, on 6 matching bases. The receptor comes from a woman between 30 and 50 years old with seronegative destructive rheumatoid arthritis. Sequenced sample: CD8+ T cells from blood. The DNA is TGTGCCAGCCTAGCGAGGAGCTCCTACAATGAGCAGTTCTTC. Its product reads: CASLARSSYNEQFF. The CDR3 plus the reference TRBV28 and TRBJ2-1 genes for the other parts give the full variable domain: DVKVTQSSRYLVKRTGEKVFLECVQDMDHENMFWYRQDPGLGLRLIYFSYDVKMKEKGDIPEGYSVSREKKERFSLILESASTNQTSMYLCASLARSSYNEQFFGPGTRLTVL.